The next 21 T cell receptor beta chains were all read from a single sample in a study of cytomegalovirus exposure and HLA in healthy donors. It was with 60 Vbeta and 13 Jbeta primers that the PCR ran. Here immunoSEQ multiplex PCR was the method, and the copy in TCRdb shows in-frame clones only, minus some. The table lists about 55,000 clones, roughly 71% of them singletons. Sequenced material: PBMCs. The receptor set was obtained from a man between 35 and 55 years old in good health and CMV-seropositive.

The chain couples TRBV30 to TRBJ2-5; possibly TRBD2 for D (6 bases). CDR3 length equals 13 residues. Germline CDR1 GTSNPN, CDR2 SVGIG (reference sequence). V was pared by 2 bases and J by 0 bases, with 7 bases between. The CDR3 DNA sequence: TGTGCCTGGAGTCGGGGGAACCAAGAGACCCAGTACTTC. Translating it yields CAWSRGNQETQYF.

This sequence joins TRBV27 and TRBJ2-7; D may be TRBD2 (6 bases). Per germline, CDR1 MNHEY and CDR2 SMNVEV (reference sequence). Trimming took off 6 bases at V and 6 bases at J, with 18 bases between the two ends. CDR3 length equals 14 residues. The chain's CDR3 is CASSPGTYGPEQYF. In nucleotides, the CDR3 is TGTGCCAGCAGCCCCGGGACTTACGGTCCCGAGCAGTACTTC.

The chain recombines TRBV5-1 with TRBJ1-4, with D uncertain. V lost 4 bases to trimming and J lost 7 bases, with 14 bases between them. Germline V gene lookup returns CDR1 SGHRS and CDR2 YFSETQ. The CDR3 totals 14 residues. The CDR3 DNA reads as TGCGCCAGCAGCAAGCTTAGTGGTTCTGAAAAACTGTTTTTT. As protein: CASSKLSGSEKLFF.

This clone showed up just a few times. The chain joins TRBV9 to TRBJ2-3, with a weak D call TRBD1 (5 bases). V gave up 0 bases and J gave up 0 bases, with 11 bases separating them. This CDR3 is 16 amino acids long. The V gene's germline CDR1 is SGDLS and CDR2 YYNGEE. The CDR3 here is CASSVGQTGSTDTQYF. The CDR3 coding sequence is TGTGCCAGCAGCGTAGGCCAAACAGGTAGCACAGATACGCAGTATTTT.

This clone turned up a few times. This chain links TRBV4-2 with TRBJ2-3; TRBD2 aligns across 14 bases. The CDR3 extends over 17 amino acids. The germline V gene has CDR1 LGHNA and CDR2 YNFKEQ. Trimming at V came to 6 bases and at J to 5 bases, leaving 10 bases not matched to a gene. Here the CDR3 reads CASSRDGTSGGEDTQYF. The DNA of the CDR3 is TGTGCCAGCAGTCGAGATGGGACTAGCGGGGGTGAAGATACGCAGTATTTT.

This chain links TRBV30 with TRBJ1-2, with 9 bases identical to TRBD1. The CDR3 consists of 12 residues. The ends lost 1 base at V and 8 bases at J; junction bases unmatched: 2. The germline V gene encodes CDR1 GTSNPN and CDR2 SVGIG (reference sequence). CDR3 loop: CAWSGDRGGYTF. For the CDR3, the DNA is TGTGCCTGGAGTGGAGACAGGGGGGGCTACACCTTC.

J is TRBJ1-1 and V is TRBV5-1; D ambiguous. The CDR3 loop spans 12 amino acids. V was cut by 2 bases and J by 2 bases, with 4 bases left in between. The germline V gene encodes CDR1 SGHRS and CDR2 YFSETQ. The chain's CDR3 is CASSFGNTEAFF. The CDR3 nucleotides are TGCGCCAGCAGCTTCGGTAACACTGAAGCTTTCTTT. The full variable domain, with the rest looked up from reference TRBV5-1 and TRBJ1-1, is KAGVTQTPRYLIKTRGQQVTLSCSPISGHRSVSWYQQTPGQGLQFLFEYFSETQRNKGNFPGRFSGRQFSNSRSEMNVSTLELGDSALYLCASSFGNTEAFFGQGTRLTVV.

The chain couples TRBV7-9 to TRBJ2-5, with TRBD1 as a possible D gene (6 bases). Looked up from germline, CDR1 is SEHNR and CDR2 is FQNEAQ (reference sequence). V shed 3 bases and J shed 4 bases, with 15 bases lying between them. This CDR3 is built from 15 residues. The CDR3 reads CASSFSTGRSETQYF. CDR3 in DNA: TGTGCCAGCAGCTTCAGTACAGGGAGATCAGAGACCCAGTACTTC. Complete variable domain (other parts from reference TRBV7-9 and TRBJ2-5): DTGVSQNPRHKITKRGQNVTFRCDPISEHNRLYWYRQTLGQGPEFLTYFQNEAQLEKSRLLSDRFSAERPKGSFSTLEIQRTEQGDSAMYLCASSFSTGRSETQYFGPGTRLLVL.

The chain combines TRBV10-1 with TRBJ2-1; 13 positions match TRBD2. Germline assignment: CDR1 WNHNN and CDR2 SYGVQD (reference sequence). The J segment lost 0 bases and the V segment lost 10 bases, leaving 6 bases of the junction unmatched. CDR3 length equals 16 residues. CDR3 region: CAIPGLAGSSYNEQFF. For the CDR3, the DNA is TGCGCCATCCCGGGACTAGCGGGGAGCTCCTACAATGAGCAGTTCTTC.

The genes are TRBV25-1 and TRBJ1-4, with a weak D call TRBD1 (5 bases). The CDR3 consists of 14 residues. Between the trimmed V and J ends, which lost 1 base and 8 bases, there was a span of 11 bases. CDR1 and CDR2 (germline): MGHDK, SYGVNS. The CDR3 nucleotides are TGTGCCAGCAGTGAATCAACAGGTTGGGAAAAACTGTTTTTT. Its translation is CASSESTGWEKLFF.

The rearrangement links TRBV18 to TRBJ2-3; a possible D gene is TRBD1 (5 bases). The V and J ends lost 3 bases and 0 bases respectively, with 16 bases between them. This CDR3 has 17 amino acids. The germline V gene has CDR1 KGHSH and CDR2 LQKENI. The CDR3 region has the DNA TGTGCCAGCTCACCTTACGATCTAGGGGTCAGCACAGATACGCAGTATTTT. Its protein product is CASSPYDLGVSTDTQYF. Filled out from reference TRBV18 and TRBJ2-3, the complete variable domain reads NAGVMQNPRHLVRRRGQEARLRCSPMKGHSHVYWYRQLPEEGLKFMVYLQKENIIDESGMPKERFSAEFPKEGPSILRIQQVVRGDSAAYFCASSPYDLGVSTDTQYFGPGTRLTVL.

The chain recombines TRBV6-1 with TRBJ2-2; D is perhaps TRBD2 (5 bases). Deletions cut 3 bases from V and 6 bases from J, with 8 bases between. Germline V gene data show CDR1 as MNHNS and CDR2 as SASEGT. The CDR3 covers 13 residues. The DNA for the CDR3 is TGTGCCAGCAGTGACGGGGTCCCCGGGGAGCTGTTTTTT. Translation gives CASSDGVPGELFF.

This chain joins TRBV28 and TRBJ1-2; 12 bases agree with TRBD1. With V trimmed by 10 bases and J by 8 bases, 11 bases remained unmatched. CDR1 and CDR2 (germline): MDHEN, SYDVKM. The length of the CDR3 is 14 residues. CDR3 in DNA: TGTGCCACCCAGCGGGACAGGGGGCTCGGAGGCTACACCTTC. It specifies CATQRDRGLGGYTF.

This sequence joins TRBV5-6 and TRBJ2-7, with TRBD1 as a possible D gene (5 bases). Germline CDR1 is SGHDT and CDR2 is YYEEEE. V was trimmed by 0 bases and J by 4 bases, leaving 14 bases between them. The CDR3 length is 15 residues. The CDR3 nucleotides are TGTGCCAGCAGCTTGGGTGGGCAGGGTTGGTACGAGCAGTACTTC. Translated, it gives CASSLGGQGWYEQYF.

This chain joins TRBV6-1 and TRBJ1-1; D perhaps matches TRBD1 (6 bases). The germline V gene has CDR1 MNHNS and CDR2 SASEGT. The germline V and J ends were trimmed by 6 bases and 3 bases, with 14 bases remaining between them. This CDR3 region has 14 residues. CDR3 nucleotides: TGTGCCAGCAGCGAACAGGGAGGAGACACTGAAGCTTTCTTT. Amino acids: CASSEQGGDTEAFF.

There are a few counts of this clone. This CDR3 is also generated by other DNA sequences in the sample. The V call is TRBV6-5, the J call TRBJ1-1; D is undetermined. Trimming removed 6 bases from V and 0 bases from J, with 8 bases in between. Looked up from germline, CDR1 is MNHEY and CDR2 is SVGAGI. The CDR3 is made up of 13 amino acids. CDR3 residues: CASSSQVNTEAFF. The CDR3 DNA reads TGTGCCAGCAGCTCTCAGGTGAACACTGAAGCTTTCTTT.

The CDR3 DNA sequence: TGTGCCAGCAGTTATGGACAGGGGGCGACGAGTGAAGCTTTCTTT. This sequence encodes CASSYGQGATSEAFF. The chain combines TRBV6-5 with TRBJ1-1; 11 bases are a match to TRBD1. J gave up 7 bases and V 3 bases, and 7 bases lay outside the gene matches. Germline CDR1 is MNHEY and CDR2 is SVGAGI. There are 15 residues in the CDR3.

This chain links TRBV5-4 with TRBJ2-7; a possible D gene is TRBD2 (7 bases). In germline, CDR1 is SGHNT, CDR2 YYREEE (reference sequence). V was trimmed by 1 base and J by 7 bases, leaving 15 bases between them. The length of the CDR3 is 14 residues. The CDR3 protein is CASSLRGGAGEQYF. The CDR3 DNA follows: TGTGCCAGCAGCTTGAGAGGGGGGGCGGGAGAGCAGTACTTC. Full variable domain (rest looked up from reference TRBV5-4 and TRBJ2-7): ETGVTQSPTHLIKTRGQQVTLRCSSQSGHNTVSWYQQALGQGPQFIFQYYREEENGRGNFPPRFSGLQFPNYSSELNVNALELDDSALYLCASSLRGGAGEQYFGPGTRLTVT.

The rearrangement uses TRBV2 and TRBJ2-1, with a weak D call TRBD1 (7 bases). The CDR3 has 15 amino acids. CDR1 is SNHLY and CDR2 is FYNNEI in the germline V gene. Trimming took 7 bases from V and 4 from J, leaving 17 bases between them. The CDR3 DNA follows: TGTGCCAGCATCTATGGGGGGACAGCTTACAATGAGCAGTTCTTC. Its translation is CASIYGGTAYNEQFF.

The chain couples TRBV20-1 to TRBJ1-1, with a weak D call TRBD1 (6 bases). Germline V gene sequence: CDR1 DFQATT, CDR2 SNEGSKA (reference sequence). The length of the CDR3 is 10 residues. This CDR3 is CSAKGVGAFF. The CDR3 region has the DNA TGCAGCGCGAAGGGGGTGGGAGCTTTCTTT.

This clone was recorded a few times. The chain recombines TRBV5-1 with TRBJ1-1; D unresolved. Germline lookup yields CDR1 SGHRS and CDR2 YFSETQ. The V gene lost 4 bases and the J gene lost 1 base, with 11 bases spanning the gap. This CDR3 is built from 14 residues. CDR3 bases: TGCGCCAGCAGCCCTTCGAGCCCGAACACTGAAGCTTTCTTT. Translated, it gives CASSPSSPNTEAFF.